Presented here are 7 T cell receptor beta chains from one specimen sequenced in a study of blood T cell repertoires in COVID-19. Sequencing used immunoSEQ multiplex PCR; TCRdb keeps in-frame clones, though not all of them. Of roughly 110,000 clones in the sample, around nine tenths were seen once. Material: peripheral blood. The origin of the receptors is a man aged 35-49 years with acute or convalescent COVID-19.

A few counts support this clone. V gene TRBV5-1 combines with J gene TRBJ1-6; 7 bases are a match to TRBD1. The CDR3 loop spans 16 amino acids. CDR1 is SGHRS and CDR2 is YFSETQ in the germline V gene. Trimming took 1 base from V and 6 from J; bases not matched to a gene: 7. The CDR3, as DNA: TGCGCCAGCAGCTTGAGTGACAGGGCCGGTAATTCACCCCTCCACTTT. Its translation: CASSLSDRAGNSPLHF.

V gene TRBV3-1 (or the pseudogene TRBV3-2) combines with J gene TRBJ2-7; 8 bases align to TRBD2. The CDR3 covers 15 residues. V shed 7 bases, J shed 2 bases, and the junction held 10 bases outside the gene matches. The germline gives CDR1 LGHDT, CDR2 YNNKEL (reference sequence). The CDR3 region has the DNA TGTGCCAGCACCCCCACTAGCGGTTCACCCTACGAGCAGTACTTC. Protein sequence: CASTPTSGSPYEQYF.

The V call is TRBV6-5, the J call TRBJ1-5; 8 nucleotides agree with TRBD1. Germline assignment: CDR1 MNHEY and CDR2 SVGAGI. The CDR3 is 15 amino acids. V lost 5 bases to trimming and J lost 10 bases; unmatched junction nucleotides: 13. The CDR3: CASSREGQATVPQHF. The CDR3 coding sequence is TGTGCCAGCAGTCGAGAGGGACAGGCGACGGTTCCCCAGCATTTT.

The chain links TRBV7-8 to TRBJ1-1; weak D call: TRBD1 (5 bases). The CDR3 covers 17 residues. The ends were cut back, 0 bases at V and 1 base at J, with 15 bases in the middle. Germline CDR1 is SGHVS and CDR2 is FQNEAQ. In nucleotides, the CDR3 is TGTGCCAGCAGCTTAGCCCTCTCGACAGCCCAGAACACTGAAGCTTTCTTT. This gives the protein CASSLALSTAQNTEAFF.

This chain joins TRBV7-6 and TRBJ2-5; D is possibly TRBD1 (6 bases). CDR1 is SGHVS and CDR2 is FNYEAQ in the germline V gene. Trimming cost V 5 bases and J 1 base, with 17 bases left between them. The CDR3 extends over 16 amino acids. The CDR3 spells CASSPGTSPGQETQYF. CDR3 bases: TGTGCCAGCAGCCCGGGGACATCCCCCGGCCAAGAGACCCAGTACTTC. The complete variable domain, with remaining parts taken from reference TRBV7-6 and TRBJ2-5, reads GAGVSQSPRYKVTKRGQDVALRCDPISGHVSLYWYRQALGQGPEFLTYFNYEAQQDKSGLPNDRFSAERPEGSISTLTIQRTEQRDSAMYRCASSPGTSPGQETQYFGPGTRLLVL.

The chain couples TRBV7-9 to TRBJ2-3; TRBD2 agrees at 7 bases. The V gene end was trimmed by 4 bases and the J gene end by 0 bases; junction bases not matched to a gene: 4. Germline CDR1 and CDR2: SEHNR and FQNEAQ (reference sequence). CDR3 length equals 15 residues. The CDR3 bases are TGTGCCAGCAGCTCCCTACTAGCGAGCACAGATACGCAGTATTTT. Translated, it gives CASSSLLASTDTQYF.

This clone was seen only a few times. V and J are TRBV6-6 and TRBJ1-2, with D uncertain. The CDR3 is 14 residues long. The V end was cut by 0 bases, the J end by 2 bases, with 7 bases between. CDR1 and CDR2 (germline): MNHNY, SVGAGI (reference sequence). The CDR3 region is CASSYSARNYGYTF. DNA for the CDR3: TGTGCCAGCAGTTACTCCGCGAGGAACTATGGCTACACCTTC.